These T cell receptor beta chains were read from a single sample in a study of shared clonotypes between healthy human individuals. Some clones are missing from TCRdb's copy, which holds only in-frame ones; the method was immunoSEQ multiplex PCR. This sample yields about 380,000 clones, of which 96% are seen a single time; about 0.32% belongs to the top ten. Sequenced sample: memory CD8+ T cells sorted from blood. The receptors were gathered from a man younger than 45 in good health. Each CDR3 is given with its conserved first and last residue. Fields, in order: D gene, V gene, J gene, CDR3 protein, CDR3 DNA. D genes are given only for firm matches.

d_gene: -; v_gene: TRBV30; j_gene: TRBJ2-7; CDR3aa: CAWSKEEGGGYEQYF; CDR3nt: TGTGCCTGGAGTAAGGAGGAGGGAGGGGGTTACGAGCAGTACTTC
d_gene: TRBD1; v_gene: TRBV4-1; j_gene: TRBJ2-2; CDR3aa: CASSRVPRGRIGELFF; CDR3nt: TGCGCCAGCAGCCGGGTTCCCAGGGGGCGTATCGGGGAGCTGTTTTTT
d_gene: -; v_gene: TRBV19; j_gene: TRBJ1-2; CDR3aa: CASSRDGNYGYTF; CDR3nt: TGTGCCAGTAGTCGGGACGGAAACTATGGCTACACCTTC
d_gene: -; v_gene: TRBV18; j_gene: TRBJ2-1; CDR3aa: CASSEFGISSFDEQFF; CDR3nt: TGTGCCAGCTCAGAATTCGGGATTTCCTCCTTCGATGAGCAGTTCTTC
d_gene: TRBD1; v_gene: TRBV2; j_gene: TRBJ1-1; CDR3aa: CASSGTGTGATEAFF; CDR3nt: TGTGCCAGCAGTGGGACCGGGACAGGGGCCACTGAAGCTTTCTTT
d_gene: -; v_gene: TRBV6-1; j_gene: TRBJ2-4; CDR3aa: CASSEARDFLAKNIQYF; CDR3nt: TGTGCCAGCAGTGAAGCAAGGGACTTTCTAGCCAAAAACATTCAGTACTTC
d_gene: -; v_gene: TRBV28; j_gene: TRBJ2-7; CDR3aa: CAIRQRSSYEQYF; CDR3nt: TGTGCCATACGACAGAGGAGCTCCTACGAGCAGTACTTC
d_gene: TRBD2; v_gene: TRBV5-1; j_gene: TRBJ2-5; CDR3aa: CASSFHLYKAGGQETQYF; CDR3nt: TGCGCCAGCAGCTTCCACCTTTACAAAGCGGGGGGGCAAGAGACCCAGTACTTC
d_gene: -; v_gene: TRBV11-2; j_gene: TRBJ2-7; CDR3aa: CASSLSYLGVHEQYF; CDR3nt: TGTGCCAGCAGCTTAAGTTACCTCGGCGTCCACGAGCAGTACTTC
d_gene: -; v_gene: TRBV5-1; j_gene: TRBJ1-2; CDR3aa: CASSFTSAGTSYGYTF; CDR3nt: TGCGCCAGCAGCTTCACTTCGGCAGGGACGAGCTATGGCTACACCTTC
d_gene: -; v_gene: TRBV2; j_gene: TRBJ1-5; CDR3aa: CASSVGRNQPQHF; CDR3nt: TGTGCCAGCAGTGTGGGACGGAATCAGCCCCAGCATTTT